These 25 T cell receptor beta chains were sequenced from one sample in a study of tumor and adjacent non-tumor tissue in lung cancer. RNA was extracted from bulk tissue without any cell sorting. A modified ARM-PCR protocol with three rounds of nested PCR amplified TCRbeta. One entry per CDR3 protein, called by TCRdb with MiXCR from the multiplex PCR reads. The sample yields about 82,000 distinct CDR3 sequences, roughly 80% seen once. The sequenced sample consisted of lung tumor tissue. The source of these receptors is a woman in her fifties or sixties with non-small cell lung cancer.

Comments on this clonotype: At one boundary the junction diverges from the germline segment, which might be a read error. CDR3 nucleotides: TGTGCCATCAGTGAGGCGACCCTGGGACAGGGGGCTGGAGAGACTCAGTACTTC. Translated: CAISEATLGQGAGETQYF. This chain joins TRBV10-3 and TRBJ2-5; TRBD1 matches 12 bases. This CDR3 is built from 18 residues. Germline assignment: CDR1 ENHRY and CDR2 SYGVKD.

Of note for this clonotype: At one boundary the junction diverges from the germline segment, which might be a read error. The chain uses TRBV12-3 or TRBV12-4 and TRBJ1-6, with D unclear. The CDR3 sequence is 14 residues long. For the CDR3, the DNA is TGTACCAGCAGCCGCAGAGGGTGGGATTCACCCCTCCACTTC. Protein: CTSSRRGWDSPLHF.

In this sample, this clonotype turned up many times. This chain connects TRBV12-3 or TRBV12-4 to TRBJ2-3; 9 bases agree with TRBD2. The V gene end was trimmed by 5 bases and the J gene end by 4 bases; junction bases not matched to a gene: 10. This CDR3 spans 16 amino acids. The CDR3 protein is CASSEHSGSGADTQYF. The CDR3 DNA reads TGTGCCAGCAGTGAGCATAGCGGGAGCGGTGCAGATACGCAGTATTTT.

Comments on this clonotype: The junction departs from the called germline gene at one end, perhaps through a read error. This sequence joins TRBV11-3 and TRBJ2-7, with D possibly TRBD2 on 6 matching bases. The CDR3 spans 13 residues. Germline assignment: CDR1 SGHNT and CDR2 YENEEA. The CDR3 region is CAKSLRRGYEQYF. The CDR3 DNA follows: TGTGCCAAAAGCTTGAGGAGGGGCTACGAGCAATACTTC.

The sample holds one count of this clonotype. This rearrangement joins TRBV28 to TRBJ1-4; the D gene is possibly TRBD1 (6 bases). Germline V gene lookup returns CDR1 MDHEN and CDR2 SYDVKM. The CDR3 totals 16 residues. The CDR3 region is CTNSSPMGGGLGELFF. Here the CDR3 DNA reads TGTACCAACAGTTCCCCCATGGGGGGCGGTCTAGGGGAACTGTTTTTT.

With respect to this clonotype: The conserved final phenylalanine or tryptophan is absent from the CDR3, which likely points to a read error. The rearrangement joins TRBV11-2 to TRBJ2-1; 8 nucleotides align to TRBD1. The CDR3 runs to 16 residues. From germline, CDR1 is SGHAT and CDR2 FQNNGV. CDR3 in amino acids: CACSLDPGQGFTEQFY. In DNA, the CDR3 is TGTGCCTGCAGCTTGGATCCTGGACAGGGATTCACTGAGCAGTTCTAC.

At least ten counts were recorded for this clonotype. V usage is TRBV5-6 and J usage is TRBJ2-3, with D uncertain. Trimming removed 0 bases from V and 3 bases from J, with 5 bases in between. CDR3 length: 13 residues. Germline V gene lookup returns CDR1 SGHDT and CDR2 YYEEEE. The CDR3 is CASSLEFTDTQYF. As DNA, the CDR3 is TGTGCCAGCAGCTTGGAGTTTACAGATACGCAGTATTTT.

With respect to this clonotype: At one of its ends the junction is not consistent with the germline gene, which may arise from a read error. The genes are TRBV5-4 and TRBJ2-2; 8 bases fit TRBD1. Germline CDR1 and CDR2: SGHNT and YYREEE (reference sequence). The CDR3 loop spans 15 amino acids. The CDR3 nucleotides are TGTGCCAGCCAACAAAACAGGGGGAACGCCGGGAAGCTGTTTTTT. It yields the protein CASQQNRGNAGKLFF.

The chain is built from TRBV4-1 and TRBJ2-1; D is unclear. The germline V gene has CDR1 MGHRA and CDR2 YSYEKL. Trimming pared 7 bases from V and 6 bases from J, leaving 22 bases between. The CDR3 loop spans 16 amino acids. As DNA, the CDR3 is TGCGCCAGCATCCCCGGGCCCCTCCTAGTGGGCAATGAGCAGTTCTTC. This translates into CASIPGPLLVGNEQFF.

This clonotype was found a few times. A single base separates this from a much larger clone, so it may be a read error. The chain recombines TRBV5-8 with TRBJ2-7; weak D call: TRBD1 (6 bases). Germline V gives CDR1 SGHTS, CDR2 YDEGEE. This CDR3 region has 14 residues. CDR3 in DNA: TGTGCCAGCAGCTTATGGGACAATACCTACAAGCAGTACTTC. It encodes CASSLWDNTYKQYF.

The table lists this clonotype with a few counts. A much larger clone differs from this one at a single base, so this may be a read error. The CDR3 protein is CASSTFWGQVEKLFF. The CDR3 DNA follows: TGTGCCAGCAGTACCTTCTGGGGGCAAGTTGAAAAACTGTTTTTT. V and J are TRBV28 and TRBJ1-4, with D possibly TRBD1 on 6 matching bases. The CDR3 extends over 15 amino acids. Per the germline V gene, CDR1 is MDHEN and CDR2 is SYDVKM. V lost 5 bases and J lost 7, with 17 bases in between.

Worth noting for this clonotype: A much larger clone is a single base away; this may be a read error. The chain is built from TRBV6-1 and TRBJ2-3; D ambiguous. Trimming stripped 5 bases from V and 8 bases from J, with 20 bases between. Per germline, CDR1 MNHNS and CDR2 SASEGT. The CDR3 loop spans 15 amino acids. The CDR3 is CASSILTRTSGTQYF. In DNA form, the CDR3 reads TGTGCCAGCAGTATCCTTACCCGGACCTCAGGTACGCAGTATTTT.

The sample holds one count of this clonotype. One end of the junction is discordant with germline, which a read error may explain. This sequence joins TRBV28 and TRBJ1-1; no clear D gene. Germline assignment: CDR1 MDHEN and CDR2 SYDVKM. This CDR3 is 16 amino acids long. The CDR3 DNA follows: TGTGCCAGCAGTTTTTCTTATTTTGAGGGTAACACTGAAGCTTTATTT. Amino acid sequence: CASSFSYFEGNTEALF. Together with reference TRBV28 and TRBJ1-1, the CDR3 gives the full variable domain: DVKVTQSSRYLVKRTGEKVFLECVQDMDHENMFWYRQDPGLGLRLIYFSYDVKMKEKGDIPEGYSVSREKKERFSLILESASTNQTSMYLCASSFSYFEGNTEALFGQGTRLTVV.

Regarding this clonotype: The limits of the CDR3 on the DNA are not certain, so only TCRdb's listed CDR3 is given. The gene calls are TRBV4-1 and TRBJ2-3; the listed D gene, TRBD2, was not tested against the DNA. CDR1 and CDR2 from the germline V gene are MGHRA and YSYEKL. The CDR3 length is 16 residues, termini included. CDR3 residues: CASTLRWGEGTDTEYF.

For this clonotype: Since a much larger clone is just one base distant, this may be a read error. The conserved phenylalanine or tryptophan normally closing the CDR3 is absent here, so this likely arose from a read error. The genes are TRBV5-4 and TRBJ1-2, with D unresolved. The CDR3 sequence is 12 residues long. Looked up from germline, CDR1 is SGHNT and CDR2 is YYREEE (reference sequence). V was trimmed by 4 bases and J by 6 bases, leaving 10 bases between them. The CDR3 spells CASSNDFDGYTL. CDR3 nucleotide sequence: TGTGCCAGCAGCAATGACTTTGATGGCTACACCCTC.

For this clonotype: The junction departs from germline at one end; a sequencing error may be responsible. This rearrangement joins TRBV13 to TRBJ1-1; the D is unclear. The CDR3 runs to 14 residues. Germline lookup yields CDR1 PRHDT and CDR2 FYEKMQ (reference sequence). The CDR3 here is CVSSLGYLNTEAFF. CDR3 sequence (DNA): TGTGTCAGCAGCTTGGGATACTTGAACACTGAAGCTTTCTTT.

Points on this clonotype: It may be a read error: a sequence one base away is much more abundant. This chain uses TRBV2 with TRBJ1-3; D is uncertain. With 7 bases removed from V and 2 bases from J, the gap between germline ends came to 12 bases. CDR1 is SNHLY and CDR2 is FYNNEI in the germline V gene. The CDR3 is made up of 14 amino acids. The CDR3 spells CASTPYDAGNTIYF. CDR3 nucleotides: TGTGCCAGCACCCCCTATGATGCTGGAAACACCATATATTTT.

A note on this clonotype: A much larger clone is a single base away; this may be a read error. The DNA for the CDR3 is TGTGCCAGCAGCAGGAGACAGGGCCTCTCTGGGGCCAACGTCCTGACTTTC. Translation: CASSRRQGLSGANVLTF. The chain uses TRBV28 and TRBJ2-6; 7 positions match TRBD1. The V and J ends lost 6 bases and 0 bases, in that order; junction bases with no gene match: 8. This CDR3 region has 17 residues. Per germline, CDR1 MDHEN and CDR2 SYDVKM.

This clonotype appeared a single time. One end of the junction is discordant with germline, which a read error may explain. The chain links TRBV6-5 to TRBJ1-4; TRBD1 aligns across 10 bases. The CDR3 extends over 14 amino acids. Germline lookup yields CDR1 MNHEY and CDR2 SVGAGI. The CDR3 DNA reads TGTGCCTGCAGACCCGGGGACAGGGGAAAAAAATTGTTTTTT. Translated, it gives CACRPGDRGKKLFF.

Remarks on this clonotype: An end of the junction differs from the germline gene, which may be a read error. This chain links TRBV11-2 with TRBJ2-3; 11 positions agree with TRBD2. The CDR3 is made up of 16 amino acids. The germline CDR1 and CDR2 sequences are SGHAT and FQNNGV. Here the CDR3 reads CASSPPGLADTNTQYF. In nucleotides, the CDR3 is TGTGCCAGCAGTCCGCCGGGACTAGCGGACACAAATACGCAGTATTTT.

As for this clonotype: One end of the junction is discordant with germline, which a read error may explain. V and J are TRBV11-2 and TRBJ2-5; 9 nucleotides line up with TRBD2. The CDR3 contains 16 residues. Per germline, CDR1 SGHAT and CDR2 FQNNGV. CDR3 DNA sequence: TGTGCCAACGGCCTCAGAACCGGGACTAGCCTGGAGATCCAGTACTTC. Its protein is CANGLRTGTSLEIQYF.

About this clonotype itself: Sequence at one end of the junction differs from germline and may be a read error. The V and J genes are TRBV6-1 and TRBJ2-7, with D perhaps matching TRBD2 (7 bases). CDR1 and CDR2 (germline): MNHNS, SASEGT. This CDR3 has 16 amino acids. CDR3 region: CASSDDERGGSYKQYF. The CDR3 nucleotides are TGTGCCAGCAGTGATGATGAGAGGGGGGGGTCCTACAAGCAGTACTTC.

This clonotype was observed a handful of times. One end of the junction varies from germline; a read error may be responsible. The chain recombines TRBV5-1 with TRBJ1-1; 8 nucleotides align to TRBD1. CDR3 length: 12 residues. Germline values: CDR1 SGHRS, CDR2 YFSETQ. In nucleotides, the CDR3 is TGCGTCAGCAGCCCTCAGGGGGCTGAAGCGTTCTTT. This codes for CVSSPQGAEAFF.

This chain joins TRBV20-1 and TRBJ1-4; D unclear. V lost 0 bases to trimming and J lost 7 bases, with 15 bases between them. This CDR3 is built from 15 residues. The germline V gene encodes CDR1 DFQATT and CDR2 SNEGSKA (reference sequence). CDR3 bases: TGCAGTGCTAGAGATGAGAGCACGAGTACTGAAAAACTGTTTTTT. Translation gives CSARDESTSTEKLFF.

A word on this clonotype: At one of its ends the junction is not consistent with the germline gene, which may arise from a read error. The V gene is TRBV11-2, the J gene TRBJ2-1, with D perhaps matching TRBD2 (6 bases). Germline V gives CDR1 SGHAT, CDR2 FQNNGV. This CDR3 is 14 amino acids long. The CDR3 DNA reads as TGTGCCAGCGGCTTAGATGGGGGGAATAGTGGGCAGTTCTTC. It yields the protein CASGLDGGNSGQFF.